The present T cell receptor beta chain was sequenced within a study of a mutant IDH1 vaccine in newly diagnosed glioma. In the study overall: Vaccines were begun 4-6 weeks after radiotherapy alone, or with temozolomide cycles. Mean patient age was around 40 years; 62.5% were male and around 40% female. Antecedent treatment encompassed radiotherapy, temozolomide, or their combination; the majority received both. V12 came at week 35, V13 at week 47.

The time point is: week 35, safety follow-up. Each vaccine dose was 300 ug of mutant IDH1 20-mer peptide, with topical imiquimod. This clone was recorded once. Its target is not known. Sequenced by immunoSEQ multiplex PCR; TCRdb stores in-frame clones only, minus some. The table lists around 54,000 clones, about nine tenths of them singletons. This CDR3 has 13 residues. The germline CDR1 and CDR2 sequences are MNHEY and SMNVEV (reference sequence). V gave up 4 bases and J gave up 2 bases, with 8 bases separating them. This clonotype was sampled from a man aged 35-49 years with glioma. Specimen: PBMCs, collected from a glioma patient whose treatment included an IDH1 peptide vaccine. This sequence joins TRBV27 and TRBJ1-2, with D unclear. CDR3 sequence (DNA): TGTGCCAGCAGTTCCAGGAGAAACTATGGCTACACCTTC. Translated, it gives CASSSRRNYGYTF.